In its sample, the clone carrying this TCR beta chain is medium-sized. Its antigen remains unknown. Genomic DNA was employed as the template in profiling TCR beta VDJ and CDR3. One entry per CDR3 protein results from TCRdb running MiXCR on the reads. The profile shows about 40,000 distinct CDR3 sequences, about 70% of them singletons. This record belongs to a study of CD8+CD57+ T cells in acquired aplastic anemia. On the study more broadly: Isolated CD4+ and CD8+ cells, once sorted, yielded DNA averaging around 3.3 ug. There were 9.5 million to 13 million reads, on average, for CD4+ cells from healthy donors.

This CDR3 region has 12 residues. V was cut by 3 bases and J by 8 bases, with 10 bases left in between. The germline V gene has CDR1 LNHDA and CDR2 SQIVND (reference sequence). Points from the study as a whole: Patients and controls were found to share twenty-nine CD8+ CDR3 sequences. The CD8+ Simpson's diversity of patients and controls was not significantly different.

The V gene is TRBV19, the J gene TRBJ1-2, with D unresolved. Material: sorted CD4+, CD8+, or CD8+CD57+ T cells (not recorded which) from PBMCs. This receptor was taken from a human donor in good health, serving as a control. The CDR3 sequence: CASSMPSLGYTF. Here the CDR3 DNA reads TGTGCCAGTAGTATGCCCTCGCTGGGCTACACCTTC. Variable domain in full (rest from reference TRBV19 and TRBJ1-2): DGGITQSPKYLFRKEGQNVTLSCEQNLNHDAMYWYRQDPGQGLRLIYYSQIVNDFQKGDIAEGYSVSREKKESFPLTVTSAQKNPTAFYLCASSMPSLGYTFGSGTRLTVV.